These 10 T cell receptor beta chains were sequenced from one sample in a study of control samples from healthy donors and cancer patients. Some clones are missing from TCRdb's copy, which holds only in-frame ones; the method was immunoSEQ multiplex PCR. The sample records about 170,000 clones, roughly nine tenths being singletons. The sample taken for sequencing was blood. The receptor source for this set is a woman aged 25 to 45 in good health.

The V gene is TRBV3-1 (or the pseudogene TRBV3-2), the J gene TRBJ1-5, with D possibly TRBD1 on 6 matching bases. V lost 0 bases and J 2 bases, leaving 11 bases between the germline ends. The CDR3 length is 16 residues. Germline V gene data show CDR1 as LGHDT and CDR2 as YNNKEL (reference sequence). CDR3 in DNA: TGTGCCAGCAGCCAAGATTCGGGGGGCCGCAATCAGCCCCAGCATTTT. Translated, it gives CASSQDSGGRNQPQHF.

The V call is TRBV28, the J call TRBJ2-1; TRBD2 matches 12 bases. Per germline, CDR1 MDHEN and CDR2 SYDVKM. V shed 9 bases, J shed 9 bases, and the junction held 9 bases outside the gene matches. This CDR3 has 14 residues. The CDR3 DNA follows: TGTGCCAGGAGTAGACTAGCGGGAGCGGGTGAGCAGTTCTTC. It encodes CARSRLAGAGEQFF.

The chain has TRBV5-1 and TRBJ1-4; D gene uncertain. The germline V gene has CDR1 SGHRS and CDR2 YFSETQ. Trimming left V 1 base short and J 0 bases short, with 7 bases between. The CDR3 totals 15 residues. CDR3 DNA sequence: TGCGCCAGCAGCTTGTCGGGGTCAACTAATGAAAAACTGTTTTTT. Its translation is CASSLSGSTNEKLFF.

CDR3 sequence: CAISGLAGGNEQFF. The CDR3 region has the DNA TGTGCCATCAGTGGACTAGCGGGAGGCAATGAGCAGTTCTTC. The rearrangement joins TRBV10-3 to TRBJ2-1; 13 bases map to TRBD2. After removal of 4 bases from V and 6 bases from J, the junction contained 0 bases not matched to a gene. The CDR3 is 14 amino acids. Per germline, CDR1 ENHRY and CDR2 SYGVKD.

The chain joins TRBV18 to TRBJ1-1; D possibly corresponds to TRBD1 (5 bases). The germline V gene encodes CDR1 KGHSH and CDR2 LQKENI. V was shortened by 4 bases and J by 0 bases, with 9 bases between the two germline ends. The CDR3 extends over 14 amino acids. In DNA form, the CDR3 reads TGTGCCAGCTCACTACAGGCATTGAACACTGAAGCTTTCTTT. It encodes CASSLQALNTEAFF.

The rearrangement joins TRBV28 to TRBJ2-7; D possibly corresponds to TRBD2 (7 bases). Between the trimmed V and J ends, which lost 7 bases and 4 bases, there was a span of 14 bases. The CDR3 length is 13 residues. Germline lookup yields CDR1 MDHEN and CDR2 SYDVKM. The CDR3 DNA sequence: TGTGCCAGCATAGGGGGGGGTAGGTACGAGCAGTACTTC. Protein sequence: CASIGGGRYEQYF.

The chain is built from TRBV6-1 and TRBJ1-1, with a weak D call TRBD1 (5 bases). This CDR3 contains 14 residues. CDR1 MNHNS and CDR2 SASEGT come from the germline V gene. Trimming cost V 1 base and J 2 bases, with 8 bases left between them. For the CDR3, the DNA is TGTGCCAGCAGTGAAGATTGGGGCAACACTGAAGCTTTCTTT. Residues: CASSEDWGNTEAFF.

This chain connects TRBV3-1 (or the pseudogene TRBV3-2) to TRBJ2-6; the D gene is possibly TRBD2 (5 bases). Per germline, CDR1 LGHDT and CDR2 YNNKEL (reference sequence). This CDR3 has 16 residues. V was trimmed by 1 base and J by 4 bases, leaving 11 bases between them. The chain's CDR3 is CASSQVPGSGANVLTF. The CDR3 DNA sequence: TGTGCCAGCAGCCAAGTGCCGGGGTCAGGGGCCAACGTCCTGACTTTC.

V usage is TRBV19 and J usage is TRBJ2-3, with 9 bases lining up with TRBD2. CDR1 and CDR2 (germline): LNHDA, SQIVND (reference sequence). This CDR3 is 13 amino acids long. V lost 4 bases, J lost 7 bases, and 3 bases stayed unmatched. Here the CDR3 reads CASSTTSGHTQYF. As DNA, the CDR3 is TGTGCCAGTAGTACGACTAGCGGCCATACGCAGTATTTT. The entire variable domain, with the rest obtained from reference TRBV19 and TRBJ2-3, is as follows: DGGITQSPKYLFRKEGQNVTLSCEQNLNHDAMYWYRQDPGQGLRLIYYSQIVNDFQKGDIAEGYSVSREKKESFPLTVTSAQKNPTAFYLCASSTTSGHTQYFGPGTRLTVL.

The chain joins TRBV11-1 to TRBJ2-7; D unresolved. Germline CDR1 reads SGHAT; CDR2 reads FQDESV (reference sequence). The CDR3 extends over 13 amino acids. Trimming pared 1 base from V and 2 bases from J, leaving 6 bases between. This CDR3 reads CASSLVQTYEQYF. CDR3 nucleotide sequence: TGTGCCAGCAGCTTAGTACAGACCTACGAGCAGTACTTC.